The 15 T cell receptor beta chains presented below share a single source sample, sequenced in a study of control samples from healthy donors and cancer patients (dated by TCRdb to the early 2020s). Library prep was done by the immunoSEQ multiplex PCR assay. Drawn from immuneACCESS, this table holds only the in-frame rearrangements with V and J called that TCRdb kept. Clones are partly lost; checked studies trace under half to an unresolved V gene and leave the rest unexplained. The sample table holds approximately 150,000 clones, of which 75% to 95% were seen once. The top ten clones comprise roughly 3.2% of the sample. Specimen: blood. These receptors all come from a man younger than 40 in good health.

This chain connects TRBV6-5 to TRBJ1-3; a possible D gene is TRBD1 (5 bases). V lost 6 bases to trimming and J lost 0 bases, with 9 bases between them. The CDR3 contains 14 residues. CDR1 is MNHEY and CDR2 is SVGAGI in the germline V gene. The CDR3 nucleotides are TGTGCCAGCAGGGGACCGAGCTCTGGAAACACCATATATTTT. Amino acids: CASRGPSSGNTIYF.

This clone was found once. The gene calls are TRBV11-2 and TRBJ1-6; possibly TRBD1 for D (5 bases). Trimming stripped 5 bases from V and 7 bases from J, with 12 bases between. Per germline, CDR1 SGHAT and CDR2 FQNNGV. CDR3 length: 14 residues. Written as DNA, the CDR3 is TGTGCCAGCAGCGCGGGGGAAAGGAATTCACCCCTCCACTTT. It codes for CASSAGERNSPLHF.

The chain's CDR3 is CASSPSQRIEQYF. CDR3 coding DNA: TGTGCCAGCAGCCCCTCCCAGCGGATCGAGCAGTACTTC. V is TRBV14 and J is TRBJ2-7, with D perhaps TRBD2 (5 bases). V lost 4 bases to trimming and J lost 6 bases, with 13 bases between them. Germline assignment: CDR1 SGHDN and CDR2 FVKESK. This CDR3 has 13 amino acids. Using reference TRBV14 and TRBJ2-7 for the parts outside the CDR3, the full variable domain is EAGVTQFPSHSVIEKGQTVTLRCDPISGHDNLYWYRRVMGKEIKFLLHFVKESKQDESGMPNNRFLAERTGGTYSTLKVQPAELEDSGVYFCASSPSQRIEQYFGPGTRLTVT.

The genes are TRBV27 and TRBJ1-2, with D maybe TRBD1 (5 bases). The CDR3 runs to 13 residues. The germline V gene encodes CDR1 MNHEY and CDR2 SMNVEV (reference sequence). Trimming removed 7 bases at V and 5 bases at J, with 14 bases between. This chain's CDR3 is CASTPLGGYGYTF. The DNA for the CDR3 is TGTGCCAGCACGCCCCTGGGGGGTTATGGCTACACCTTC.

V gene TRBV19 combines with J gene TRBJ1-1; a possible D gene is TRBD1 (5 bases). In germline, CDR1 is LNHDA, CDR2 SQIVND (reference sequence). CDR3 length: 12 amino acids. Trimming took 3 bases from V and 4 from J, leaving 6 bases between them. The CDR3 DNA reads TGTGCCAGTAGTATTCAGGGCACTGAAGCTTTCTTT. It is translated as CASSIQGTEAFF.

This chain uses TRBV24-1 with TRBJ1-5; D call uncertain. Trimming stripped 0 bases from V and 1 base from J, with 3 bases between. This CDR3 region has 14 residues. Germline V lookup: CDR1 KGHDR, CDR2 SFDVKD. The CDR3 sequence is CATSDLDSNQPQHF. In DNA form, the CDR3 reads TGTGCCACCAGTGATTTGGACAGCAATCAGCCCCAGCATTTT.

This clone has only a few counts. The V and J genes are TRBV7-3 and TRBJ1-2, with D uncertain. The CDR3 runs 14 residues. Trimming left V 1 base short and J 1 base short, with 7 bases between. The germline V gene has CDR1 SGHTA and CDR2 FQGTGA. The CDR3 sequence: CASSLKDDNYGYTF. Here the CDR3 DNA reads TGTGCCAGCAGCTTAAAGGACGATAACTATGGCTACACCTTC.

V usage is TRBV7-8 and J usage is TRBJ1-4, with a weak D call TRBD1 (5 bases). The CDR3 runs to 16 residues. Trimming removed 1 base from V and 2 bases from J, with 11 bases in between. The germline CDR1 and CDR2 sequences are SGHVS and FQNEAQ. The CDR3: CASSLEWGSTNEKLFF. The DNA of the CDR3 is TGTGCCAGCAGCTTAGAATGGGGGTCCACTAATGAAAAACTGTTTTTT.

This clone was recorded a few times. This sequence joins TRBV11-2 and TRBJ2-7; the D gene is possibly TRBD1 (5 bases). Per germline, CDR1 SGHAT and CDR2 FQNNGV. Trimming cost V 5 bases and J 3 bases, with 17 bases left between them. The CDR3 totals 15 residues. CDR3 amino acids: CASSLESRVYYEQYF. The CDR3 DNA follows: TGTGCCAGCAGCCTCGAGTCCAGGGTTTACTACGAGCAGTACTTC.

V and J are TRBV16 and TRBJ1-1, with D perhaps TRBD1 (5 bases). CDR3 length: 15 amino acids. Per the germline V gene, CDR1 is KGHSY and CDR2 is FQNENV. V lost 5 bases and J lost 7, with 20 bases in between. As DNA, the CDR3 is TGTGCCAGCAGCAACACAGGTATAGGATTCGGTGAAGCTTTCTTT. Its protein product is CASSNTGIGFGEAFF.

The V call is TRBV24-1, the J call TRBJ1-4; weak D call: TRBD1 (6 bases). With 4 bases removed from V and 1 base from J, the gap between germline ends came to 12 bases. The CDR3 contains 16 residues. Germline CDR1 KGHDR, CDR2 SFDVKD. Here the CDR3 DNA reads TGTGCCACCAGTGACTCAGGGGTGGAAACTAATGAAAAACTGTTTTTT. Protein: CATSDSGVETNEKLFF.

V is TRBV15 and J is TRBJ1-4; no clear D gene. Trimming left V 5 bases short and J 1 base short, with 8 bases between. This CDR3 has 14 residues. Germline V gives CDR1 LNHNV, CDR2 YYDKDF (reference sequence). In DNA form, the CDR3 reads TGTGCCACCAGCCGAGGGAGAACTAATGAAAAACTGTTTTTT. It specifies CATSRGRTNEKLFF. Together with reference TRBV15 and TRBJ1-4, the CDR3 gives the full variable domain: DAMVIQNPRYQVTQFGKPVTLSCSQTLNHNVMYWYQQKSSQAPKLLFHYYDKDFNNEADTPDNFQSRRPNTSFCFLDIRSPGLGDTAMYLCATSRGRTNEKLFFGSGTQLSVL.

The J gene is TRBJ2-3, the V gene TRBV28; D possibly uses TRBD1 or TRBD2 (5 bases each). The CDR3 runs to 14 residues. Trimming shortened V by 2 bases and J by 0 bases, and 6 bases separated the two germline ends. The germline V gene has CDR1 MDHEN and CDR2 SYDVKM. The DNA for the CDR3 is TGTGCCAGCAGTTTAGGGGGTAGCACAGATACGCAGTATTTT. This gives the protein CASSLGGSTDTQYF.

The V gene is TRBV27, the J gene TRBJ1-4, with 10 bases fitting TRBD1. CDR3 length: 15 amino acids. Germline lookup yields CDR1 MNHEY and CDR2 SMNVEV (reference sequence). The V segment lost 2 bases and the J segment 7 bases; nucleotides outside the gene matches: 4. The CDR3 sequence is CASSLGQGVIEKLFF. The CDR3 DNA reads TGTGCCAGCAGTTTAGGACAGGGGGTCATTGAAAAACTGTTTTTT.

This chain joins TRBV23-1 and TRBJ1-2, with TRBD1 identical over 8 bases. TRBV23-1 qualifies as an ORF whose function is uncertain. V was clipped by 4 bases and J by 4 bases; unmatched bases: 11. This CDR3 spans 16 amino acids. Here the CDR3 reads CASSPKDRASGYGYTF. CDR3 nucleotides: TGCGCCAGCAGTCCGAAGGACAGGGCTTCGGGCTATGGCTACACCTTC.